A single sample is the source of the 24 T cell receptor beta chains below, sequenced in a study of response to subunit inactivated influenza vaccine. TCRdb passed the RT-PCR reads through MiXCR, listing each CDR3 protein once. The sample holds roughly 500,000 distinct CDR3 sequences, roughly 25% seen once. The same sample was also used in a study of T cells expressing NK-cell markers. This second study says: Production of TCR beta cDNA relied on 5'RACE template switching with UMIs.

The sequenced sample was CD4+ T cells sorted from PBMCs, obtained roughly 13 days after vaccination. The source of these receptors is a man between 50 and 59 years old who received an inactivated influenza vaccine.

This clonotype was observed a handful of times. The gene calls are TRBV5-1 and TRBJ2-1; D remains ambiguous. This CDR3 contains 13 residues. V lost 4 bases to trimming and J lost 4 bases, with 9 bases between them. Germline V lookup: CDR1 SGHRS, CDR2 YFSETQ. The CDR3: CASSLDMYNEQFF. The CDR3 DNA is TGCGCCAGCAGCCTGGATATGTACAATGAGCAGTTCTTC.

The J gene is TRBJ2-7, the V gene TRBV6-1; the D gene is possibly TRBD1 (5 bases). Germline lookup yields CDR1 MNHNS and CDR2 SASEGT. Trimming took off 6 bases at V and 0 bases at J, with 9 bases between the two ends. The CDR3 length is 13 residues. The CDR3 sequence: CASRPGNSYEQYF. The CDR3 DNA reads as TGTGCCAGCAGGCCAGGGAACTCCTACGAGCAGTACTTC.

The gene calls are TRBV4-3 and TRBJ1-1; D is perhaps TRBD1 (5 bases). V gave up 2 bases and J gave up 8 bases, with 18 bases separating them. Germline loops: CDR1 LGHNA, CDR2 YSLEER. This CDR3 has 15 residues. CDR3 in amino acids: CASSQTLGGVSEAFF. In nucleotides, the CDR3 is TGCGCCAGCAGCCAAACTCTGGGGGGGGTATCAGAAGCTTTCTTT.

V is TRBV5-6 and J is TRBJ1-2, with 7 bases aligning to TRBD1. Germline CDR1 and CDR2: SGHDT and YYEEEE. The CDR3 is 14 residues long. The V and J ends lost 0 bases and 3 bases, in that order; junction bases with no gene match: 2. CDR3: CASSLGQGYYGYTF. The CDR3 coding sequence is TGTGCCAGCAGCTTGGGACAGGGATACTATGGCTACACCTTC.

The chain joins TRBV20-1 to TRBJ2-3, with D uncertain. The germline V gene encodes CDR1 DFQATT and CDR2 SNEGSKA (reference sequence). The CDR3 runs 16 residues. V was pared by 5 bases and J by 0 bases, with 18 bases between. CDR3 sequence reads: CSAGYRALTSTDTQYF. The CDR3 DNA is TGCAGTGCTGGCTACCGGGCCCTAACCAGCACAGATACGCAGTATTTT.

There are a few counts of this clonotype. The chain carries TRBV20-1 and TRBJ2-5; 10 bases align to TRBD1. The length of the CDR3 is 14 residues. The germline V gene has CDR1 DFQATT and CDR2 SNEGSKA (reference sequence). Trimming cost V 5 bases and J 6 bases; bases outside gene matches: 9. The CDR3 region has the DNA TGCAGTGCTCCCGGGACAGGGGCGGGTAAGACCCAGTACTTC. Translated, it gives CSAPGTGAGKTQYF.

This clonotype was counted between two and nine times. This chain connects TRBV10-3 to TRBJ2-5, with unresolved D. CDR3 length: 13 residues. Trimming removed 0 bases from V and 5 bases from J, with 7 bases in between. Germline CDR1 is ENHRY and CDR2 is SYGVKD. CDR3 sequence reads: CAISESNKETQYF. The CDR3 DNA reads TGTGCCATCAGTGAGTCGAACAAGGAGACCCAGTACTTC.

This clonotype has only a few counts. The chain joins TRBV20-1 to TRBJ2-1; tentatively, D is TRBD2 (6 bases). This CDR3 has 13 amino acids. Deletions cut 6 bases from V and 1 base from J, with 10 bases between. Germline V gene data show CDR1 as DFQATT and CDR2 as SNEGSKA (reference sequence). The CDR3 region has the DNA TGCAGTGCCCTCGGGGGTTCCTACAATGAGCAGTTCTTC. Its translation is CSALGGSYNEQFF.

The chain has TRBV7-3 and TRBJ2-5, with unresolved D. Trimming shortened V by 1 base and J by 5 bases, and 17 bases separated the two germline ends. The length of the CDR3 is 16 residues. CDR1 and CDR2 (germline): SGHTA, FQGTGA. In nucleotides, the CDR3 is TGTGCCAGCAGCTTAAGGTCGCGTGAGCTGGGGGAGACCCAGTACTTC. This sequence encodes CASSLRSRELGETQYF.

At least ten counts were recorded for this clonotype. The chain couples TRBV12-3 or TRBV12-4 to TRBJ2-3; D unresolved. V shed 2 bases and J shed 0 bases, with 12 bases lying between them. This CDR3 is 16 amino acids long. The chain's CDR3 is CASSLIGLGSTDTQYF. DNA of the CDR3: TGTGCCAGCAGTTTAATTGGGCTCGGAAGCACAGATACGCAGTATTTT.

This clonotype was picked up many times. The CDR3 loop is CASSPGTSGTSFF. CDR3 bases: TGTGCCAGCAGCCCCGGGACTAGCGGGACAAGTTTCTTC. V is TRBV7-3 and J is TRBJ2-1; 13 nucleotides line up with TRBD2. V lost 5 bases to trimming and J lost 16 bases; unmatched junction nucleotides: 8. Germline CDR1 and CDR2: SGHTA and FQGTGA. CDR3 length: 13 residues.

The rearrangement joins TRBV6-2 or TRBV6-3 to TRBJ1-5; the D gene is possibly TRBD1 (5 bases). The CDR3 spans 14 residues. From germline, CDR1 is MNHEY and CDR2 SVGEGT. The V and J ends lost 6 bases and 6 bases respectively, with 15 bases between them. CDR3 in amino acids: CASSYDRRGQPQHF. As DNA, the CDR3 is TGTGCCAGCAGCTACGACAGACGTGGTCAGCCCCAGCATTTT.

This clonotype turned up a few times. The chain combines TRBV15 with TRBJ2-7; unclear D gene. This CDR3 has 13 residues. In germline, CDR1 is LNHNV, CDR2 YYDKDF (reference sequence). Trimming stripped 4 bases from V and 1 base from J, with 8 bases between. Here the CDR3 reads CATSITESYEQYF. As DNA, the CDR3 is TGTGCCACCAGCATAACAGAGTCCTACGAGCAGTACTTC.

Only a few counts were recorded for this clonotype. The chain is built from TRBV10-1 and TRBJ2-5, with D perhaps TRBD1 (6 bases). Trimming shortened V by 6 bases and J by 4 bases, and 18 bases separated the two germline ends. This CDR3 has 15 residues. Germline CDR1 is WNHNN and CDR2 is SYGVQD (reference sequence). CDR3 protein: CASSRAGDLAETQYF. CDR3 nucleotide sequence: TGCGCCAGCAGCAGAGCAGGGGATCTTGCAGAGACCCAGTACTTC.

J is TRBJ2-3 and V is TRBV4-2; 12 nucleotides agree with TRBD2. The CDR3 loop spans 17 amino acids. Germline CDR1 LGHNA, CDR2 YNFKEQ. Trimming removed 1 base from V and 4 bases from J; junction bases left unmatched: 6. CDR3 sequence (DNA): TGTGCCAGCAGCCAAGTGACTAGCGGGAGTTTTCCAGATACGCAGTATTTT. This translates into CASSQVTSGSFPDTQYF.

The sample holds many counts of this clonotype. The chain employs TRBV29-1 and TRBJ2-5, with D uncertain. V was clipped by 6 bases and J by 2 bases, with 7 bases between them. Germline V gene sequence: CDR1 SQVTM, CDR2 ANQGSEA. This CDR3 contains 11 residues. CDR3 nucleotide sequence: TGCAGCGTAGCCCAGCAAGAGACCCAGTACTTC. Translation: CSVAQQETQYF.

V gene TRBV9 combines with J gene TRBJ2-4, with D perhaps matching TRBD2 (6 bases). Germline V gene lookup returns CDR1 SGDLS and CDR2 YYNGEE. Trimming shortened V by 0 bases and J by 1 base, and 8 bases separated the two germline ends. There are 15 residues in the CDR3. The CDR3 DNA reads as TGTGCCAGCAGCGTAGCTGCGGGGGCCAAAAACATTCAGTACTTC. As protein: CASSVAAGAKNIQYF.

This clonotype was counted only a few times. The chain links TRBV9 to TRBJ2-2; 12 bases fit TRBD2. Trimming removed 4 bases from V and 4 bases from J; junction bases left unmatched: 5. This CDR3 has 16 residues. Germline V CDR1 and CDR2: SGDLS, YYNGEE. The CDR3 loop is CASSPRLAGATGELFF. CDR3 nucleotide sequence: TGTGCCAGCAGCCCCCGACTAGCGGGAGCCACCGGGGAGCTGTTTTTT.

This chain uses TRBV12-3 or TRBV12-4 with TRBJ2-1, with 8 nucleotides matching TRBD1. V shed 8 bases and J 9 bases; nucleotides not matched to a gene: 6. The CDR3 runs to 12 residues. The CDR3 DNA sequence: TGTGCCAGCGTAAACAGGGGGAGTGAGCAGTTCTTC. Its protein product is CASVNRGSEQFF.

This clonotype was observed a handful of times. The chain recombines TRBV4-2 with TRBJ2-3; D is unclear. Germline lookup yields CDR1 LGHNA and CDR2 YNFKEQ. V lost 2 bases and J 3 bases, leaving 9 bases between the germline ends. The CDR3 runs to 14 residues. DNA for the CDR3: TGTGCCAGCAGCCAAAGTCAAAGAACAGATACGCAGTATTTT. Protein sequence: CASSQSQRTDTQYF.

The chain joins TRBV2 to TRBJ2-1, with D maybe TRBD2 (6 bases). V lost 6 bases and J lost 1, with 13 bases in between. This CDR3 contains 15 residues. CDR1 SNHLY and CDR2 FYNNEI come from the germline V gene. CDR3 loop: CASREQEGSYNEQFF. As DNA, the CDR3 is TGTGCCAGCAGGGAACAGGAGGGGTCCTACAATGAGCAGTTCTTC.

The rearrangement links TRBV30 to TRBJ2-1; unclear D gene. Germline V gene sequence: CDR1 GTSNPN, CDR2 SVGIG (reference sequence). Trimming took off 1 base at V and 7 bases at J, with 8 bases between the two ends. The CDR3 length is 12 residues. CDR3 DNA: TGTGCCTGGAGTGCCCGACAAAATGAGCAGTTCTTC. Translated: CAWSARQNEQFF.

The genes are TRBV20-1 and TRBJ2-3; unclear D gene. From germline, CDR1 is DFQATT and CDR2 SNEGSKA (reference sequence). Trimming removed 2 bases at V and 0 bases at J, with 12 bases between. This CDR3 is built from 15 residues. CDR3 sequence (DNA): TGCAGTGCTAGATACGCAGAAGAGAGCACAGATACGCAGTATTTT. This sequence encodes CSARYAEESTDTQYF.

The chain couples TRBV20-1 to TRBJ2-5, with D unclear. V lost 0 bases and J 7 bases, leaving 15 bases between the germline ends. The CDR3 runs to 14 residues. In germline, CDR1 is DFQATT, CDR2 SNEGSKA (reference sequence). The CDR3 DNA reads TGCAGTGCTAGAGATGAGTCAGGAGTAGGGACCCAGTACTTC. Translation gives CSARDESGVGTQYF.